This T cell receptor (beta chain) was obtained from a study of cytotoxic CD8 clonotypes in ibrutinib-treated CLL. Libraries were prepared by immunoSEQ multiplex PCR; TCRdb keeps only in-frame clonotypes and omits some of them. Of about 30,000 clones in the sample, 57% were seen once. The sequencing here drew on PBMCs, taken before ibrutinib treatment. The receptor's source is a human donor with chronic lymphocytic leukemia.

CDR3 nucleotides: TGCAGCGTTGAATCAGGGACAAACACCGGGGAGCTGTTTTTT. It codes for CSVESGTNTGELFF. The J gene is TRBJ2-2, the V gene TRBV29-1; D is possibly TRBD1 (6 bases). The germline V gene has CDR1 SQVTM and CDR2 ANQGSEA. V lost 2 bases, J lost 2 bases, and 9 bases lay in between. The CDR3 covers 14 residues.